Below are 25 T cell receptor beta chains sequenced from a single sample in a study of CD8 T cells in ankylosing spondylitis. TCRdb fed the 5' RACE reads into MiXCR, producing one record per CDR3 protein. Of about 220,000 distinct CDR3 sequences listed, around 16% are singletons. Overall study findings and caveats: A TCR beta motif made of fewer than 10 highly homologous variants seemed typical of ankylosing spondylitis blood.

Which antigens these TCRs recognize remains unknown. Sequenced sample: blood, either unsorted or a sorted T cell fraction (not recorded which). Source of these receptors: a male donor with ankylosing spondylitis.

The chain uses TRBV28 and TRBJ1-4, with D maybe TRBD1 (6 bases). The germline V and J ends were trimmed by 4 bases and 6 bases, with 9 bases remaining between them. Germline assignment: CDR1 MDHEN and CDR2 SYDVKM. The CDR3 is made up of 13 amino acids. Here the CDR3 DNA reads TGTGCCAGCAGTTCCAGGGGTCATGAAAAACTGTTTTTT. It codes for CASSSRGHEKLFF.

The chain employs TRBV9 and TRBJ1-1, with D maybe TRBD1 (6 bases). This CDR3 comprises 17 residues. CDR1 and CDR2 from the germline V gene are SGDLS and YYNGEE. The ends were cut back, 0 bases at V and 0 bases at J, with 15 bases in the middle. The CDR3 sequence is CASSVGGRGGMNTEAFF. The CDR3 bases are TGTGCCAGCAGCGTAGGAGGGAGGGGGGGGATGAACACTGAAGCTTTCTTT.

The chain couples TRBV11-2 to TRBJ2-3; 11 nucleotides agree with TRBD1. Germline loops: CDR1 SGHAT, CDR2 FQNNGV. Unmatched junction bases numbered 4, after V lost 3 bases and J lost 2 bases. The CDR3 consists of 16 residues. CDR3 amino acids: CASSFGDRGNTDTQYF. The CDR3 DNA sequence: TGTGCCAGCAGCTTCGGGGACAGGGGGAACACAGATACGCAGTATTTT.

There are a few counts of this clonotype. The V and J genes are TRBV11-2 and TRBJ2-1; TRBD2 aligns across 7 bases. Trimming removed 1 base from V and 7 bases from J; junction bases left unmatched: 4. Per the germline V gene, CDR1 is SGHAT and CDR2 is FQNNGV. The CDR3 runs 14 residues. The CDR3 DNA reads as TGTGCCAGCAGCTTAGGAATTAGCGGGAATGAGCAGTTCTTC. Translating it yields CASSLGISGNEQFF.

The CDR3 spells CASSHGSDEKLFF. The DNA for the CDR3 is TGTGCCAGCAGCCACGGGTCCGATGAAAAACTGTTTTTT. The chain employs TRBV5-6 and TRBJ1-4, with unresolved D. V was clipped by 4 bases and J by 6 bases, with 10 bases between them. This CDR3 contains 13 residues. Germline CDR1 and CDR2: SGHDT and YYEEEE.

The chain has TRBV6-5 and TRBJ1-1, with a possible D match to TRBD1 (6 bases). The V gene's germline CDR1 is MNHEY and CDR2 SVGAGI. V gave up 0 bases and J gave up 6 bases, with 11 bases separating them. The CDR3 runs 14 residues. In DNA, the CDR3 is TGTGCCAGCAGTTACTCCCCGGGGGCTGCTGAAGCTTTCTTT. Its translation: CASSYSPGAAEAFF.

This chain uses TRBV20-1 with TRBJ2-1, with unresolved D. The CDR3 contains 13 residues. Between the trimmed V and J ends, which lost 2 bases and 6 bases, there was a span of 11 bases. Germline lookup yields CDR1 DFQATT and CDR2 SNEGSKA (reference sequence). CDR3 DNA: TGCAGTGCTAGACGGGCTCGGCTCAATGAGCAGTTCTTC. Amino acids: CSARRARLNEQFF.

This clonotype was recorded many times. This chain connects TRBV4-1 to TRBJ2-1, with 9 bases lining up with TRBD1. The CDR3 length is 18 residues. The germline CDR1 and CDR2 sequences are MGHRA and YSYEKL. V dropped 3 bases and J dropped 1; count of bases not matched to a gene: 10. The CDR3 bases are TGCGCCAGCAGCCACACTCCCTTGGGACAGGGTTCCTACAATGAGCAGTTCTTC. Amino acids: CASSHTPLGQGSYNEQFF.

For the CDR3, the DNA is TGTGCCAGCAGCAGCCCTCTAGGACAGAAGCAATACGAGCAGTACTTC. Residues: CASSSPLGQKQYEQYF. This rearrangement joins TRBV13 to TRBJ2-7, with a possible D match to TRBD1 (6 bases). V shed 5 bases and J shed 4 bases, with 21 bases lying between them. Germline-derived CDR1 and CDR2 are PRHDT and FYEKMQ (reference sequence). This CDR3 region has 16 residues. The whole variable domain, filled in from reference TRBV13 and TRBJ2-7, reads AAGVIQSPRHLIKEKRETATLKCYPIPRHDTVYWYQQGPGQDPQFLISFYEKMQSDKGSIPDRFSAQQFSDYHSELNMSSLELGDSALYFCASSSPLGQKQYEQYFGPGTRLTVT.

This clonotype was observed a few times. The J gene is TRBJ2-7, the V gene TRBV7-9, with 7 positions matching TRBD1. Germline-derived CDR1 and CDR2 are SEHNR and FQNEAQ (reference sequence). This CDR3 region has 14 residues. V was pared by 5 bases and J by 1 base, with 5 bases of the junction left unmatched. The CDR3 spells CASSHRDSSYEQYF. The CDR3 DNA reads TGTGCCAGCAGCCACCGGGACAGTTCCTACGAGCAGTACTTC.

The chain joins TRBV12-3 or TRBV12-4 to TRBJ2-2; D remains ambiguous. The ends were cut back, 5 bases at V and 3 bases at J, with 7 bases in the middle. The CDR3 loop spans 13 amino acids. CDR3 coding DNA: TGTGCCAGCAGTGAACTTCACACCGGGGAGCTGTTTTTT. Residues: CASSELHTGELFF.

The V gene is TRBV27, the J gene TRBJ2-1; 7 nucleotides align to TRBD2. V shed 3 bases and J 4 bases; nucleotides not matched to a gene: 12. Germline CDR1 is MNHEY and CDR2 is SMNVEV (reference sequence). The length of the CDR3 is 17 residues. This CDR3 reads CASSFSRGAGTYNEQFF. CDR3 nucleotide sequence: TGTGCCAGCAGTTTTTCTCGGGGAGCGGGAACGTACAATGAGCAGTTCTTC.

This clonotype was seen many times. CDR3 sequence (DNA): TGTGCCAGCAGCCCGGGACAGGGTTCGGTCGGCTACAATGAGCAGTTCTTC. Its protein is CASSPGQGSVGYNEQFF. The rearrangement joins TRBV12-3 or TRBV12-4 to TRBJ2-1; the match to TRBD1 covers 9 bases. CDR3 length equals 17 residues. J lost 3 bases, V lost 6 bases, and 12 bases had no gene match.

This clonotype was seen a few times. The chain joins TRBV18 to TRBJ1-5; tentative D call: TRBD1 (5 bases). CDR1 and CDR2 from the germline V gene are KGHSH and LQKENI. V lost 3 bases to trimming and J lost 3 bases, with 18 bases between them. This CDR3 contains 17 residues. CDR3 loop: CASSPPPAGSVNQPQHF. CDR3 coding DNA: TGTGCCAGCTCACCCCCCCCGGCAGGGTCGGTCAATCAGCCCCAGCATTTT.

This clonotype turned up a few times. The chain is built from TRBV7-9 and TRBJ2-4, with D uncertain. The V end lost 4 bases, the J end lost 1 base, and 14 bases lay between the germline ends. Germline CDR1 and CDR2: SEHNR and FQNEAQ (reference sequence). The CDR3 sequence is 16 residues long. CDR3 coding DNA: TGTGCCAGCAGCTCGCCAATCGATGGGGCCAAAAACATTCAGTACTTC. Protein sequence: CASSSPIDGAKNIQYF.

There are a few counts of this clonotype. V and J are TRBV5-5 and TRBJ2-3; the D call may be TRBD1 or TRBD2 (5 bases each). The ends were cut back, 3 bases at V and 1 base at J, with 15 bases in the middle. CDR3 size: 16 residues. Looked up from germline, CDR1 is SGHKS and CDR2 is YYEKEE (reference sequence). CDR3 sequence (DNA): TGTGCCAGCAGCTGGGGGACCCTTACGGGCACAGATACGCAGTATTTT. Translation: CASSWGTLTGTDTQYF.

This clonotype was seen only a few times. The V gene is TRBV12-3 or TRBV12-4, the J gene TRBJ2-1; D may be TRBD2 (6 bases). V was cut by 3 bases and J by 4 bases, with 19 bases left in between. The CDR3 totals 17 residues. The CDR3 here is CASSFGLAALFYNEQFF. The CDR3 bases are TGTGCCAGCAGTTTCGGGTTAGCGGCCCTCTTTTACAATGAGCAGTTCTTC.

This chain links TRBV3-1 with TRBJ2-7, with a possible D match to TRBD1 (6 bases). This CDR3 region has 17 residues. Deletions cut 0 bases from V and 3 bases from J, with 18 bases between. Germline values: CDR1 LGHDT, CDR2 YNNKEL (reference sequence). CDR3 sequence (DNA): TGTGCCAGCAGCCAAGATCAAACAGGGAGCTCGATCTACGAGCAGTACTTC. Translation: CASSQDQTGSSIYEQYF.

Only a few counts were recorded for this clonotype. Written as DNA, the CDR3 is TGTGCCAGCAGCTTAGACGTAGCGGGAGGTCCCGTCTACGAGCAGTACTTC. This codes for CASSLDVAGGPVYEQYF. The V gene is TRBV11-2, the J gene TRBJ2-7; 10 bases are a match to TRBD2. Germline V gene lookup returns CDR1 SGHAT and CDR2 FQNNGV. CDR3 length: 17 amino acids. V was clipped by 0 bases and J by 3 bases; unmatched bases: 8.

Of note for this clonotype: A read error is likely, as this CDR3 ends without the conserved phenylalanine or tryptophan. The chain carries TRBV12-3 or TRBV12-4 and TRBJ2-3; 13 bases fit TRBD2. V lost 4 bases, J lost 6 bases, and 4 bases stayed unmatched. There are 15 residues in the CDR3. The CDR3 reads CASSSGLAGMDTQYS. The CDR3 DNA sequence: TGTGCCAGCAGTTCGGGACTAGCGGGAATGGATACGCAGTATTCT.

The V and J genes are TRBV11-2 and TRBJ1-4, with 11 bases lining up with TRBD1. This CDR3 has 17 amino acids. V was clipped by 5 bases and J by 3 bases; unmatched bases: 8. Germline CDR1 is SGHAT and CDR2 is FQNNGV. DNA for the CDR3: TGTGCCAGCAGCCCCGGACAGGGGGCAGTGGCTAATGAAAAACTGTTTTTT. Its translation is CASSPGQGAVANEKLFF.

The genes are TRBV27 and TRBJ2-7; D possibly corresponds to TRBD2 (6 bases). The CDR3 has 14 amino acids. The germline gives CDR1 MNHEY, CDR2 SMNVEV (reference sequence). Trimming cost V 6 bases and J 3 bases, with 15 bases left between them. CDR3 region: CASRPGPGGYEQYF. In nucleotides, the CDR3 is TGTGCCAGCAGGCCAGGACCCGGGGGCTACGAGCAGTACTTC.

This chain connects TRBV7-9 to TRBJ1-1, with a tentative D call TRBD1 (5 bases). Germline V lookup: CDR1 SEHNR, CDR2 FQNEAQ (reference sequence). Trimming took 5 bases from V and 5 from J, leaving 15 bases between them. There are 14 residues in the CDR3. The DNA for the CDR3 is TGTGCCAGCAGCGTTCGGGCGGGGGGGACTGAAGCTTTCTTT. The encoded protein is CASSVRAGGTEAFF.

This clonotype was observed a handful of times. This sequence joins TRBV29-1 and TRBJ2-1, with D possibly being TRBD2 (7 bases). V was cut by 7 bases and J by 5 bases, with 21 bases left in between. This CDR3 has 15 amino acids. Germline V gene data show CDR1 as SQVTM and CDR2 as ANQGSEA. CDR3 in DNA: TGCAGCGGGGGGGGGGCACCCTTGACAAACAATGAGCAGTTCTTC. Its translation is CSGGGAPLTNNEQFF.

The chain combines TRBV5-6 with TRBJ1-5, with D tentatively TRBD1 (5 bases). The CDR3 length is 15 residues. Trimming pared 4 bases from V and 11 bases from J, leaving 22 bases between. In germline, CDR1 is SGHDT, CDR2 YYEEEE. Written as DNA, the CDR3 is TGTGCCAGCAGCCCTCCGGGGGACGGCCTTGGAGCCCAGCATTTT. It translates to CASSPPGDGLGAQHF.